Each of the 32 T cell receptor beta chains below was sequenced from the same sample in a study of T-cell memory formation after mild COVID-19. Each CDR3 protein gets one entry after TCRdb re-called the 5' RACE reads with MiXCR. The table records hundreds of thousands of distinct CDR3 sequences, 15% to 20% of them present only once. Sequencing was done on a sample of PBMCs or a T cell subset sorted from them (not recorded which). These receptor sequences come from a man between 18 and 35 years old who had mild COVID-19 (a few samples of this study predate the infection). Cell type and time point are not known.

This chain joins TRBV15 and TRBJ2-3; D uncertain. The CDR3 contains 15 residues. Looked up from germline, CDR1 is LNHNV and CDR2 is YYDKDF (reference sequence). V lost 1 base, J lost 0 bases, and 8 bases lay in between. CDR3 protein: CATSRGSVSTDTQYF. Here the CDR3 DNA reads TGTGCCACCAGCAGAGGGTCTGTAAGCACAGATACGCAGTATTTT. The full variable domain, its missing parts supplied by reference TRBV15 and TRBJ2-3, is DAMVIQNPRYQVTQFGKPVTLSCSQTLNHNVMYWYQQKSSQAPKLLFHYYDKDFNNEADTPDNFQSRRPNTSFCFLDIRSPGLGDTAMYLCATSRGSVSTDTQYFGPGTRLTVL.

J is TRBJ1-1 and V is TRBV29-1; D remains ambiguous. Germline V gives CDR1 SQVTM, CDR2 ANQGSEA. V was shortened by 1 base and J by 5 bases, with 8 bases between the two germline ends. CDR3 length: 12 residues. This CDR3 reads CSVEGVGTEAFF. CDR3 DNA: TGCAGCGTTGAAGGGGTTGGGACTGAAGCTTTCTTT.

This clonotype was seen at least ten times. This chain joins TRBV6-4 and TRBJ2-2; 9 positions match TRBD1. In germline, CDR1 is MRHNA, CDR2 SNTAGT. Trimming cost V 0 bases and J 7 bases; bases outside gene matches: 0. The length of the CDR3 is 14 residues. CDR3 in DNA: TGTGCCAGCAGTGACTCGACAGGGGGCGGGGAGCTGTTTTTT. It specifies CASSDSTGGGELFF.

This clonotype was observed a few times. The chain links TRBV25-1 to TRBJ2-1; D possibly uses TRBD1 or TRBD2 (6 bases each). Trimming stripped 1 base from V and 6 bases from J, with 10 bases between. The CDR3 contains 14 residues. The germline V gene has CDR1 MGHDK and CDR2 SYGVNS. Here the CDR3 reads CASSESGGRNEQFF. CDR3 in DNA: TGTGCCAGCAGTGAATCCGGGGGCCGCAATGAGCAGTTCTTC.

A few counts support this clonotype. This chain connects TRBV4-3 to TRBJ1-5; 8 positions match TRBD1. Germline V gene lookup returns CDR1 LGHNA and CDR2 YSLEER. This CDR3 is built from 16 residues. The J segment lost 2 bases and the V segment lost 3 bases, leaving 6 bases of the junction unmatched. CDR3 loop: CASSHGTGRGNQPQHF. The CDR3 nucleotides are TGCGCCAGCAGCCACGGGACAGGCCGTGGCAATCAGCCCCAGCATTTT.

This clonotype was counted only a few times. The rearrangement joins TRBV20-1 to TRBJ1-5; 8 nucleotides match TRBD1. The CDR3 runs 13 residues. The germline V gene encodes CDR1 DFQATT and CDR2 SNEGSKA (reference sequence). V gave up 5 bases and J gave up 2 bases; unmatched junction bases: 2. The CDR3 sequence: CSAQTGGNQPQHF. CDR3 DNA: TGCAGTGCTCAGACAGGGGGCAATCAGCCCCAGCATTTT.

The genes are TRBV11-2 and TRBJ2-7, with a weak D call TRBD1 (5 bases). CDR3 length equals 13 residues. CDR1 is SGHAT and CDR2 is FQNNGV in the germline V gene. The ends were cut back, 5 bases at V and 4 bases at J, with 12 bases in the middle. The CDR3 DNA follows: TGTGCCAGCAGCCCACGACAGAGTTACGAGCAGTACTTC. Translation gives CASSPRQSYEQYF. The whole variable domain, filled in from reference TRBV11-2 and TRBJ2-7, reads EAGVAQSPRYKIIEKRQSVAFWCNPISGHATLYWYQQILGQGPKLLIQFQNNGVVDDSQLPKDRFSAERLKGVDSTLKIQPAKLEDSAVYLCASSPRQSYEQYFGPGTRLTVT.

This clonotype appeared a few times. The J gene is TRBJ2-5, the V gene TRBV7-8; D might be TRBD2 (6 bases). CDR1 is SGHVS, CDR2 FQNEAQ, per germline. The CDR3 has 14 residues. The V gene lost 5 bases and the J gene lost 3 bases, with 13 bases spanning the gap. The CDR3 sequence: CASSPGGEKETQYF. The CDR3 bases are TGTGCCAGCAGCCCCGGGGGAGAGAAAGAGACCCAGTACTTC.

This clonotype has more than one count but fewer than ten. The genes are TRBV5-1 and TRBJ2-3; possibly TRBD1 or TRBD2 for D (6 bases each). The CDR3 spans 14 residues. V was cut by 5 bases and J by 8 bases, with 18 bases left in between. Germline CDR1 reads SGHRS; CDR2 reads YFSETQ. DNA of the CDR3: TGCGCCAGCAGTCCCGCTGTACAGGGAGGTACGCAGTATTTT. It yields the protein CASSPAVQGGTQYF.

This clonotype has just a few counts. The rearrangement links TRBV5-5 to TRBJ2-2, with TRBD1 matching 8 bases. The length of the CDR3 is 16 residues. V shed 4 bases and J 1 base; nucleotides not matched to a gene: 6. CDR1 and CDR2 from the germline V gene are SGHKS and YYEKEE (reference sequence). The CDR3 loop is CASSRTGTGNTGELFF. The CDR3 bases are TGTGCCAGCAGCCGAACCGGGACAGGGAACACCGGGGAGCTGTTTTTT.

This clonotype was seen a few times. The V call is TRBV28, the J call TRBJ2-3, with TRBD2 matching over 8 bases. CDR1 MDHEN and CDR2 SYDVKM come from the germline V gene. This CDR3 has 15 residues. V lost 6 bases to trimming and J lost 0 bases; unmatched junction nucleotides: 5. CDR3 DNA: TGTGCCAGCAGCCACCAGCGGGGGAGCACAGATACGCAGTATTTT. This encodes CASSHQRGSTDTQYF. Supplemented by reference TRBV28 and TRBJ2-3, the full variable domain reads DVKVTQSSRYLVKRTGEKVFLECVQDMDHENMFWYRQDPGLGLRLIYFSYDVKMKEKGDIPEGYSVSREKKERFSLILESASTNQTSMYLCASSHQRGSTDTQYFGPGTRLTVL.

The chain uses TRBV2 and TRBJ2-1; D is unresolved. V was shortened by 11 bases and J by 5 bases, with 22 bases between the two germline ends. Germline V CDR1 and CDR2: SNHLY, FYNNEI. The CDR3 runs 15 residues. The CDR3 DNA sequence: TGTGCCTCTGAATGTGGCAGCTATAGCAACAATGAGCAGTTCTTC. Translating it yields CASECGSYSNNEQFF.

The chain combines TRBV19 with TRBJ2-5, with 7 bases aligning to TRBD1. Trimming cost V 7 bases and J 3 bases; bases outside gene matches: 14. The CDR3 is 16 residues long. Germline values: CDR1 LNHDA, CDR2 SQIVND (reference sequence). CDR3 nucleotides: TGTGCCAGTACCCCCGCCTGGGGGACAGCAGAAGAGACCCAGTACTTC. Its translation: CASTPAWGTAEETQYF.

The chain joins TRBV4-1 to TRBJ2-5, with 9 bases that match TRBD1. Germline V CDR1 and CDR2: MGHRA, YSYEKL. V shed 5 bases, J shed 0 bases, and the junction held 4 bases outside the gene matches. CDR3 size: 15 residues. CDR3 sequence: CASSVRDRDQETQYF. The CDR3, as DNA: TGCGCCAGCAGCGTCCGGGACAGGGACCAAGAGACCCAGTACTTC.

The sample holds a few counts of this clonotype. The chain joins TRBV5-1 to TRBJ2-5, with TRBD2 identical over 8 bases. J was trimmed by 3 bases and V by 4 bases; bases with no gene match: 5. There are 14 residues in the CDR3. Germline assignment: CDR1 SGHRS and CDR2 YFSETQ. As DNA, the CDR3 is TGCGCCAGCAGCCTAAAAGCGGGGGAAGAGACCCAGTACTTC. Translating gives CASSLKAGEETQYF.

This clonotype was detected a few times. The V call is TRBV3-1, the J call TRBJ1-6; D is uncertain. Trimming cost V 3 bases and J 6 bases, with 15 bases left between them. Germline assignment: CDR1 LGHDT and CDR2 YNNKEL (reference sequence). This CDR3 has 16 amino acids. The CDR3 here is CASSHVRETRNSPLHF. The CDR3 nucleotides read TGTGCCAGCAGCCATGTGAGGGAAACTCGTAATTCACCCCTCCACTTT.

The V and J genes are TRBV15 and TRBJ2-1, with unresolved D. CDR1 and CDR2 (germline): LNHNV, YYDKDF (reference sequence). The CDR3 spans 14 residues. Between the trimmed V and J ends, which lost 0 bases and 4 bases, there was a span of 7 bases. The CDR3: CATSRDIGYNEQFF. For the CDR3, the DNA is TGTGCCACCAGCAGAGACATCGGATACAATGAGCAGTTCTTC.

This sequence joins TRBV5-5 and TRBJ2-4, with D possibly being TRBD2 (5 bases). The CDR3 extends over 15 amino acids. The germline V gene has CDR1 SGHKS and CDR2 YYEKEE (reference sequence). V gave up 3 bases and J gave up 3 bases, with 13 bases separating them. The CDR3 nucleotides are TGTGCCAGCAGCTCCTTCGACGGGAACAAAAACATTCAGTACTTC. This gives the protein CASSSFDGNKNIQYF.

This clonotype was counted between two and nine times. The chain carries TRBV12-3 or TRBV12-4 and TRBJ1-2; the D gene is possibly TRBD1 (5 bases). V lost 7 bases to trimming and J lost 4 bases, with 16 bases between them. This CDR3 region has 14 residues. The DNA for the CDR3 is TGTGCCAGCAATCCGAGGGGCACAGTCTATGGCTACACCTTC. This sequence encodes CASNPRGTVYGYTF.

This clonotype was counted at least ten times. The chain combines TRBV20-1 with TRBJ2-5; tentative D call: TRBD1 (5 bases). The CDR3 has 11 amino acids. Germline V gene lookup returns CDR1 DFQATT and CDR2 SNEGSKA (reference sequence). Trimming took 2 bases from V and 4 from J, leaving 5 bases between them. The CDR3 loop reads CSARQGETQYF. CDR3 bases: TGCAGTGCTAGACAGGGAGAGACCCAGTACTTC.

The V gene is TRBV10-2, the J gene TRBJ2-6; unclear D gene. The germline gives CDR1 WSHSY, CDR2 SAAADI. The V end was cut by 4 bases, the J end by 0 bases, with 4 bases between. The CDR3 consists of 14 residues. Here the CDR3 reads CASSGTSGANVLTF. Written as DNA, the CDR3 is TGCGCCAGCAGTGGGACCTCTGGGGCCAACGTCCTGACTTTC.

This chain uses TRBV3-1 with TRBJ2-5; 8 nucleotides line up with TRBD2. The germline V gene has CDR1 LGHDT and CDR2 YNNKEL (reference sequence). CDR3 length: 16 residues. V shed 1 base and J 7 bases; nucleotides not matched to a gene: 11. The CDR3 DNA sequence: TGTGCCAGCAGCCAAGTAGCGGCGGGGGGCCTGGGGACCCAGTACTTC. Translating gives CASSQVAAGGLGTQYF.

V usage is TRBV2 and J usage is TRBJ2-5; D could derive from TRBD1 or TRBD2 (6 bases each). With 4 bases removed from V and 3 bases from J, the gap between germline ends came to 9 bases. The CDR3 runs to 13 residues. CDR1 is SNHLY, CDR2 FYNNEI, per germline. The DNA for the CDR3 is TGTGCCAGCAGTGTTAGGGGGGAAGAGACCCAGTACTTC. Translating gives CASSVRGEETQYF.

Only a few counts were recorded for this clonotype. The chain recombines TRBV6-5 with TRBJ2-7; 8 bases fit TRBD2. V dropped 2 bases and J dropped 6; count of bases not matched to a gene: 9. CDR3 length: 15 residues. The germline V gene has CDR1 MNHEY and CDR2 SVGAGI. This chain's CDR3 is CASSYLRVAGIEQYF. The CDR3 nucleotides read TGTGCCAGCAGTTACCTTCGGGTAGCGGGGATCGAGCAGTACTTC.

This clonotype was seen many times. V and J are TRBV7-9 and TRBJ2-3; D gene uncertain. The V gene's germline CDR1 is SEHNR and CDR2 FQNEAQ (reference sequence). The CDR3 has 12 residues. V lost 2 bases and J 4 bases, leaving 4 bases between the germline ends. The DNA of the CDR3 is TGTGCCAGCAGCTTACTAGCAGATACGCAGTATTTT. Amino acids: CASSLLADTQYF.

This rearrangement joins TRBV5-8 to TRBJ2-1, with D perhaps matching TRBD2 (6 bases). The V end was cut by 6 bases, the J end by 0 bases, with 16 bases between. Per germline, CDR1 SGHTS and CDR2 YDEGEE. This CDR3 has 16 residues. CDR3 sequence: CASTPGRTYSYNEQFF. The CDR3 bases are TGTGCCAGCACCCCGGGGAGGACCTACTCCTACAATGAGCAGTTCTTC.

In this sample, this clonotype turned up many times. The chain uses TRBV7-9 and TRBJ2-1; 9 bases agree with TRBD2. V dropped 0 bases and J dropped 1; count of bases not matched to a gene: 1. Per germline, CDR1 SEHNR and CDR2 FQNEAQ (reference sequence). The CDR3 is 16 residues long. CDR3: CASSLALAGSYNEQFF. Here the CDR3 DNA reads TGTGCCAGCAGCTTAGCTCTAGCGGGGTCCTACAATGAGCAGTTCTTC.

This clonotype has more than one count but fewer than ten. The chain uses TRBV3-1 and TRBJ1-1; no definite D call. V shed 4 bases and J shed 3 bases, with 6 bases lying between them. This CDR3 contains 12 residues. The germline gives CDR1 LGHDT, CDR2 YNNKEL (reference sequence). The CDR3 DNA reads TGTGCCAGCAGCCGTGAGGACACTGAAGCTTTCTTT. Translating gives CASSREDTEAFF.

This clonotype showed up just a few times. The J gene is TRBJ2-1, the V gene TRBV5-1; the D gene could be TRBD1 or TRBD2 (5 bases each). Between the trimmed V and J ends, which lost 1 base and 6 bases, there was a span of 11 bases. The CDR3 sequence is 14 residues long. CDR1 and CDR2 from the germline V gene are SGHRS and YFSETQ. CDR3 in DNA: TGCGCCAGCAGCTTGTCAGGGCGGGTCAATGAGCAGTTCTTC. Its protein is CASSLSGRVNEQFF.

This clonotype showed up just a few times. This rearrangement joins TRBV4-1 to TRBJ2-3; 8 bases agree with TRBD2. From germline, CDR1 is MGHRA and CDR2 YSYEKL. There are 17 residues in the CDR3. The V gene end was trimmed by 5 bases and the J gene end by 2 bases; junction bases not matched to a gene: 12. The CDR3 DNA follows: TGCGCCAGCAGCACGGTCTTAGGCGGGGGGAACACAGATACGCAGTATTTT. Protein product: CASSTVLGGGNTDTQYF.

In its sample, this clonotype was seen a few times. This chain uses TRBV5-1 with TRBJ1-1, with 8 bases lining up with TRBD1. The CDR3 runs to 15 residues. In germline, CDR1 is SGHRS, CDR2 YFSETQ. V lost 4 bases and J lost 3; bases outside the gene matches: 8. The chain's CDR3 is CASSMDRARDTEAFF. The CDR3 DNA sequence: TGCGCCAGCAGCATGGACAGGGCGAGGGACACTGAAGCTTTCTTT.

This clonotype was counted at least ten times. The V call is TRBV7-3, the J call TRBJ2-3; D perhaps matches TRBD1 (5 bases). V shed 2 bases and J shed 5 bases, with 11 bases lying between them. The CDR3 has 14 amino acids. Looked up from germline, CDR1 is SGHTA and CDR2 is FQGTGA. CDR3 protein: CASSLVGVRDTQYF. For the CDR3, the DNA is TGTGCCAGCAGCTTAGTAGGGGTCCGAGATACGCAGTATTTT.